This TCR beta chain appears in the sequencing data of a study of neurological immune-mediated disorders. The CDR3 runs 17 residues. The germline CDR1 and CDR2 sequences are SGHTA and FQGNSA. The ends were cut back, 2 bases at V and 2 bases at J, with 17 bases in the middle. Time point defined: technical triplicate 3. TCRdb used MiXCR to reprocess the 5' RACE reads, holding one entry per CDR3 protein. The repertoire holds 25,000 to 35,000 distinct CDR3 sequences, with about 16% as singletons. Ten or more counts support this clonotype. The specimen was CD4+ T cells from blood. This rearrangement joins TRBV7-2 to TRBJ2-3; tentative D call: TRBD2 (6 bases). The receptor's source is a female donor with HTLV-1-associated myelopathy (HAM/TSP). This chain's CDR3 is CASSLKPGLTPTDTQYF. The DNA of the CDR3 is TGTGCCAGCAGCTTAAAGCCGGGACTTACCCCCACAGATACGCAGTATTTT.